This entry lists 30 T cell receptor beta chains sequenced from one sample in a study of T cell responses to AZD1222 COVID-19 vaccine. The data were produced by immunoSEQ multiplex PCR, yet TCRdb's version contains in-frame clones alone and is incomplete. The profile shows about 120,000 clones, approximately 88% of them singletons. Sequenced material: peripheral blood, taken on day 0 of AZD1222 vaccination. The receptors were gathered from an adult in good health.

The chain recombines TRBV6-5 with TRBJ1-1; D gene unclear. Trimming stripped 7 bases from V and 2 bases from J, with 5 bases between. Per germline, CDR1 MNHEY and CDR2 SVGAGI. This CDR3 is 11 amino acids long. DNA of the CDR3: TGTGCCAGCATCCTAAACACTGAAGCTTTCTTT. It specifies CASILNTEAFF.

J is TRBJ1-4 and V is TRBV5-1, with 7 bases matching TRBD1. The CDR3 contains 16 residues. The germline V gene has CDR1 SGHRS and CDR2 YFSETQ. The J segment lost 2 bases and the V segment lost 7 bases, leaving 11 bases of the junction unmatched. As DNA, the CDR3 is TGCGCCAGCTCCCAGGGGGGCACTACGACTAATGAAAAACTGTTTTTT. Translation gives CASSQGGTTTNEKLFF. The full variable domain, in which reference TRBV5-1 and TRBJ1-4 provide the parts outside the CDR3, is KAGVTQTPRYLIKTRGQQVTLSCSPISGHRSVSWYQQTPGQGLQFLFEYFSETQRNKGNFPGRFSGRQFSNSRSEMNVSTLELGDSALYLCASSQGGTTTNEKLFFGSGTQLSVL.

In this sample, this clone turned up once. This chain joins TRBV7-2 and TRBJ2-2, with D possibly being TRBD1 or TRBD2 (7 bases each). The ends were cut back, 5 bases at V and 2 bases at J, with 12 bases in the middle. Germline V lookup: CDR1 SGHTA, CDR2 FQGNSA. CDR3 length: 15 residues. The CDR3 reads CASSQGGQNTGELFF. DNA for the CDR3: TGTGCCAGCAGCCAGGGGGGGCAAAACACCGGGGAGCTGTTTTTT.

The chain has TRBV6-1 and TRBJ1-5, with 7 bases aligning to TRBD1. After removal of 1 base from V and 5 bases from J, the junction contained 2 bases not matched to a gene. Germline CDR1 and CDR2: MNHNS and SASEGT. The CDR3 loop spans 14 amino acids. The CDR3 bases are TGTGCCAGCAGTGAAGGACAGGGCGATCAGCCCCAGCATTTT. Translated: CASSEGQGDQPQHF.

This clone came up a few times. J is TRBJ1-4 and V is TRBV9; a weak D match, TRBD1 (6 bases). Germline CDR1 is SGDLS and CDR2 is YYNGEE. Trimming cost V 4 bases and J 8 bases, with 18 bases left between them. The CDR3 sequence is 15 residues long. The CDR3: CASSPTGGSREKLFF. The CDR3 DNA reads as TGTGCCAGCAGCCCAACGGGGGGCTCAAGAGAAAAACTGTTTTTT.

This chain joins TRBV25-1 and TRBJ1-2, with a tentative D call TRBD1 (5 bases). This CDR3 spans 13 amino acids. Trimming stripped 4 bases from V and 1 base from J, with 7 bases between. From germline, CDR1 is MGHDK and CDR2 SYGVNS. CDR3 in DNA: TGTGCCAGCAGTGGGGGGAATAACTATGGCTACACCTTC. It is translated as CASSGGNNYGYTF.

This sequence joins TRBV19 and TRBJ1-2; D uncertain. Trimming took 11 bases from V and 6 from J, leaving 16 bases between them. The CDR3 extends over 12 amino acids. The V gene's germline CDR1 is LNHDA and CDR2 SQIVND (reference sequence). In DNA, the CDR3 is TGTGCCCTAAGGGAGGGTCTGAATGGCTACACCTTC. It translates to CALREGLNGYTF.

The genes are TRBV13 and TRBJ2-3, with 10 bases that match TRBD2. V shed 7 bases and J 5 bases; nucleotides not matched to a gene: 12. Germline V gene lookup returns CDR1 PRHDT and CDR2 FYEKMQ (reference sequence). The CDR3 consists of 16 residues. The CDR3 DNA is TGTGCCAGCACCCAAGGAGCGGGGGGGCCGGGAGATACGCAGTATTTT. The encoded protein is CASTQGAGGPGDTQYF.

This rearrangement joins TRBV5-6 to TRBJ1-5; 8 positions match TRBD1. Germline V gene lookup returns CDR1 SGHDT and CDR2 YYEEEE. V trimming: 2 bases; J trimming: 5 bases; junction bases outside the gene matches: 6. The CDR3 sequence is 15 residues long. The CDR3 loop reads CASSFAGQGHQPQHF. CDR3 in DNA: TGTGCCAGCAGCTTTGCTGGACAGGGCCATCAGCCCCAGCATTTT.

This clone was found a few times. The CDR3 DNA sequence: TGTGCCAGCAGTTTATCCCAGGGGAAATACAATGAGCAGTTCTTC. Its protein is CASSLSQGKYNEQFF. The chain employs TRBV27 and TRBJ2-1, with a possible D match to TRBD1 (6 bases). Per germline, CDR1 MNHEY and CDR2 SMNVEV (reference sequence). The V gene lost 0 bases and the J gene lost 4 bases, with 10 bases spanning the gap. The CDR3 has 15 residues.

This chain joins TRBV19 and TRBJ1-1; TRBD1 aligns across 7 bases. This CDR3 region has 17 residues. Trimming took 3 bases from V and 3 from J; bases not matched to a gene: 13. Germline CDR1 reads LNHDA; CDR2 reads SQIVND (reference sequence). CDR3 loop: CASSIIKGAGGDTEAFF. The CDR3, as DNA: TGTGCCAGTAGTATTATTAAGGGGGCCGGCGGGGACACTGAAGCTTTCTTT.

The gene calls are TRBV5-8 and TRBJ1-6; tentative D call: TRBD1 (6 bases). The CDR3 is made up of 13 amino acids. CDR1 is SGHTS and CDR2 is YDEGEE in the germline V gene. The V end lost 2 bases, the J end lost 10 bases, and 10 bases lay between the germline ends. The CDR3 DNA follows: TGTGCCAGCAGCTTCGGGGGGCAGTCACCCCTCCACTTT. Its translation: CASSFGGQSPLHF. Variable domain in full (rest from reference TRBV5-8 and TRBJ1-6): EAGVTQSPTHLIKTRGQQATLRCSPISGHTSVYWYQQALGLGLQFLLWYDEGEERNRGNFPPRFSGRQFPNYSSELNVNALELEDSALYLCASSFGGQSPLHFGNGTRLTVT.

About this clone itself: Compared with germline, one end of the junction differs, possibly owing to a read error. The J gene is TRBJ1-6, the V gene TRBV25-1; possibly TRBD1 for D (5 bases). The CDR3 consists of 11 residues. The V gene's germline CDR1 is MGHDK and CDR2 SYGVNS. The CDR3 sequence: CASSAGQEPYF. In nucleotides, the CDR3 is TGTGCCAGCAGTGCAGGGCAGGAACCTTACTTT.

This clone was seen only once. J is TRBJ1-4 and V is TRBV4-3, with 9 bases matching TRBD1. The germline V gene has CDR1 LGHNA and CDR2 YSLEER. The CDR3 contains 18 residues. J lost 2 bases, V lost 1 base, and 8 bases had no gene match. Written as DNA, the CDR3 is TGCGCCAGCAGCCAAGGCATGGACAGGGGATGGACTAATGAAAAACTGTTTTTT. This encodes CASSQGMDRGWTNEKLFF.

J is TRBJ1-5 and V is TRBV10-1; D remains ambiguous. Germline CDR1 reads WNHNN; CDR2 reads SYGVQD (reference sequence). The CDR3 is 19 amino acids. Trimming removed 8 bases from V and 5 bases from J, with 31 bases in between. CDR3 nucleotide sequence: TGCGCCAGCGTGGGTATCACCGGGGTGGGAGGGAGTCCTTATCAGCCCCAGCATTTT. Protein sequence: CASVGITGVGGSPYQPQHF.

V is TRBV7-2 and J is TRBJ1-1; D unresolved. Trimming removed 0 bases from V and 5 bases from J, with 16 bases in between. The CDR3 length is 16 residues. Germline V lookup: CDR1 SGHTA, CDR2 FQGNSA. The CDR3 region is CASSLAALRLSTEAFF. The CDR3 bases are TGTGCCAGCAGCTTAGCGGCACTACGACTGTCTACTGAAGCTTTCTTT.

Of note for this clone: Other DNA variants within this sample encode the same CDR3. The chain links TRBV7-2 to TRBJ2-3; 14 bases agree with TRBD2. Germline CDR1 is SGHTA and CDR2 is FQGNSA. The CDR3 extends over 16 amino acids. Trimming removed 2 bases from V and 4 bases from J; junction bases left unmatched: 2. The DNA for the CDR3 is TGTGCCAGCAGCTTACGACTAGCGGGGGGGGCAGATACGCAGTATTTT. Translating gives CASSLRLAGGADTQYF.

The chain links TRBV6-2 or TRBV6-3 to TRBJ1-1, with D unclear. With 5 bases removed from V and 1 base from J, the gap between germline ends came to 11 bases. CDR3 length: 14 residues. CDR1 and CDR2 (germline): MNHEY, SVGEGT. In DNA form, the CDR3 reads TGTGCCAGCAGTCCCCCAAGATGGAACACTGAAGCTTTCTTT. It translates to CASSPPRWNTEAFF.

This rearrangement joins TRBV5-6 to TRBJ1-3, with 10 positions matching TRBD1. The CDR3 loop spans 15 amino acids. Looked up from germline, CDR1 is SGHDT and CDR2 is YYEEEE. Trimming took 4 bases from V and 4 from J; bases not matched to a gene: 5. Written as DNA, the CDR3 is TGTGCCAGCAGCCCGGGACAGGGGACAGGAAACACCATATATTTT. Encoded protein: CASSPGQGTGNTIYF.

In this sample, this clone turned up once. V is TRBV2 and J is TRBJ2-1; weak D call: TRBD2 (7 bases). V dropped 4 bases and J dropped 15 bases, with 16 bases sitting between them. Germline loops: CDR1 SNHLY, CDR2 FYNNEI. This CDR3 contains 12 residues. CDR3 bases: TGTGCCAGCAGTGCATCACAGGGAGGGTGGTTCTTC. It is translated as CASSASQGGWFF.

This chain joins TRBV6-1 and TRBJ2-7; the D gene is possibly TRBD2 (5 bases). The V end lost 0 bases, the J end lost 2 bases, and 8 bases lay between the germline ends. The CDR3 length is 14 residues. The germline V gene has CDR1 MNHNS and CDR2 SASEGT. DNA of the CDR3: TGTGCCAGCAGTGAAGCGATCGGGGCCTACGAGCAGTACTTC. It yields the protein CASSEAIGAYEQYF.

The V and J genes are TRBV28 and TRBJ2-7; 9 bases match TRBD1. With 6 bases clipped from V and 2 bases from J, the junction kept 11 bases outside the gene matches. Looked up from germline, CDR1 is MDHEN and CDR2 is SYDVKM. The length of the CDR3 is 16 residues. CDR3 bases: TGTGCCAGCAGCCCCCACATGGGACAGGGTACCTACGAGCAGTACTTC. Protein sequence: CASSPHMGQGTYEQYF.

This chain connects TRBV19 to TRBJ2-1; 7 bases line up with TRBD1. CDR1 and CDR2 from the germline V gene are LNHDA and SQIVND (reference sequence). The length of the CDR3 is 13 residues. V was pared by 10 bases and J by 6 bases, with 9 bases of the junction left unmatched. Written as DNA, the CDR3 is TGTGCCACCCGGGACAGAGGGAGCAATGAGCAGTTCTTC. Translated, it gives CATRDRGSNEQFF. Full variable domain (remainder filled in from reference TRBV19 and TRBJ2-1): DGGITQSPKYLFRKEGQNVTLSCEQNLNHDAMYWYRQDPGQGLRLIYYSQIVNDFQKGDIAEGYSVSREKKESFPLTVTSAQKNPTAFYLCATRDRGSNEQFFGPGTRLTVL.

This chain connects TRBV4-3 to TRBJ2-5; D tentatively fits TRBD1 or TRBD2 (5 bases each). CDR1 is LGHNA, CDR2 YSLEER, per germline. There are 15 residues in the CDR3. Between the trimmed V and J ends, which lost 0 bases and 7 bases, there was a span of 15 bases. The CDR3 sequence: CASSQDVGAGGTQYF. Written as DNA, the CDR3 is TGCGCCAGCAGCCAAGATGTAGGGGCTGGGGGGACCCAGTACTTC.

The V gene is TRBV7-2, the J gene TRBJ2-7, with TRBD1 identical over 7 bases. This CDR3 has 13 residues. The J segment lost 5 bases and the V segment lost 7 bases, leaving 8 bases of the junction unmatched. Germline assignment: CDR1 SGHTA and CDR2 FQGNSA. The CDR3 spells CASTVNRGNEQYF. The CDR3 nucleotides are TGTGCCAGCACTGTAAACAGGGGTAACGAGCAGTACTTC. The full variable domain, completed using reference TRBV7-2 and TRBJ2-7, is GAGVSQSPSNKVTEKGKDVELRCDPISGHTALYWYRQSLGQGLEFLIYFQGNSAPDKSGLPSDRFSAERTGGSVSTLTIQRTQQEDSAVYLCASTVNRGNEQYFGPGTRLTVT.

The rearrangement joins TRBV18 to TRBJ1-6, with 7 bases aligning to TRBD1. Germline-derived CDR1 and CDR2 are KGHSH and LQKENI. V lost 6 bases and J lost 10; bases outside the gene matches: 12. The CDR3 is 15 residues long. This CDR3 is CASSGIRQGGSPLHF. The DNA for the CDR3 is TGTGCCAGCTCGGGGATAAGACAGGGAGGCTCACCCCTCCACTTT.

V gene TRBV10-3 combines with J gene TRBJ1-2; D perhaps matches TRBD1 (5 bases). Germline CDR1 is ENHRY and CDR2 is SYGVKD. CDR3 length: 14 amino acids. Between the trimmed V and J ends, which lost 3 bases and 0 bases, there was a span of 8 bases. The CDR3 reads CAISEGATNYGYTF. The CDR3 coding sequence is TGTGCCATCAGTGAAGGGGCAACTAACTATGGCTACACCTTC.

The genes are TRBV5-4 and TRBJ1-2, with D possibly TRBD1 on 5 matching bases. CDR1 and CDR2 from the germline V gene are SGHNT and YYREEE (reference sequence). V shed 0 bases and J shed 3 bases, with 12 bases lying between them. The CDR3 runs to 15 residues. CDR3 loop: CASSLDTGAYYGYTF. For the CDR3, the DNA is TGTGCCAGCAGCTTGGATACAGGTGCCTACTATGGCTACACCTTC.

In its sample, this clone was seen once. The CDR3 bases are TGTGCCAGTAGACAAGGGGAATCACCCCTCCACTTT. It translates to CASRQGESPLHF. This chain joins TRBV19 and TRBJ1-6, with D possibly being TRBD1 (5 bases). Looked up from germline, CDR1 is LNHDA and CDR2 is SQIVND (reference sequence). The CDR3 is 12 residues long. V lost 6 bases to trimming and J lost 10 bases, with 10 bases between them.

The chain recombines TRBV3-1 (or the pseudogene TRBV3-2) with TRBJ2-6; D is unclear. The CDR3 runs to 20 residues. Germline lookup yields CDR1 LGHDT and CDR2 YNNKEL (reference sequence). V lost 0 bases, J lost 0 bases, and 18 bases lay in between. The CDR3: CASSQDKSSERFSGANVLTF. In nucleotides, the CDR3 is TGTGCCAGCAGCCAAGATAAATCGTCAGAGAGGTTCTCTGGGGCCAACGTCCTGACTTTC.